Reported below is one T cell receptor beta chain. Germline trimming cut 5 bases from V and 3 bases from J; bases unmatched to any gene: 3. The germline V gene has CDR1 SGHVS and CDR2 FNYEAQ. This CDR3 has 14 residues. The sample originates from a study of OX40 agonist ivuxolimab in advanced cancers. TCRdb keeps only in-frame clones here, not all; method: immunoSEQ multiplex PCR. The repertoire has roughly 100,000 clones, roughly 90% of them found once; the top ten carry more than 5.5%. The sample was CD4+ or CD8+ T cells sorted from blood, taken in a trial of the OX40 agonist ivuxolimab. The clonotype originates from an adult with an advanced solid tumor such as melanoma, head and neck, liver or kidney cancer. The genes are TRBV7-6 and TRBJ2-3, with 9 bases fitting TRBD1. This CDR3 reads CASSLGQGTDTQYF. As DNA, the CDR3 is TGTGCCAGCAGCCTCGGACAGGGGACAGATACGCAGTATTTT. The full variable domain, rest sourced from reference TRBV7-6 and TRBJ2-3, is GAGVSQSPRYKVTKRGQDVALRCDPISGHVSLYWYRQALGQGPEFLTYFNYEAQQDKSGLPNDRFSAERPEGSISTLTIQRTEQRDSAMYRCASSLGQGTDTQYFGPGTRLTVL.